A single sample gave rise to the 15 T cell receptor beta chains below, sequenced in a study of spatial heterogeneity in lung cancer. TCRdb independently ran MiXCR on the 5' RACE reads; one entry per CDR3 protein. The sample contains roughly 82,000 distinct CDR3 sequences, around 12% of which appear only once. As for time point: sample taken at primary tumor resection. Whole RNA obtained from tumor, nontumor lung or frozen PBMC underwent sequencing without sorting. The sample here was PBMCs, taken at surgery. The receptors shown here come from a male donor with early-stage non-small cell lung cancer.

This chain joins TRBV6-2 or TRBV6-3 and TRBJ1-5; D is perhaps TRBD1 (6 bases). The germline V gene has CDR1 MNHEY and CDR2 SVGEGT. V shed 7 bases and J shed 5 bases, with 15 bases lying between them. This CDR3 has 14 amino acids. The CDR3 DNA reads TGTGCCAGCATGATGACAGGCAGTCATCAGCCCCAGCATTTT. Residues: CASMMTGSHQPQHF.

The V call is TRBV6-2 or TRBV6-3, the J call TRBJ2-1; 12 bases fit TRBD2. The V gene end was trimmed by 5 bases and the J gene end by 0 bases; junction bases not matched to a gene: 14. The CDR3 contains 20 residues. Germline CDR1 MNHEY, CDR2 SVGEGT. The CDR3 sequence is CASSRQSGLAGRSSYNEQFF. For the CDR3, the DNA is TGTGCCAGCAGTCGACAATCGGGACTAGCGGGCCGGAGCTCCTACAATGAGCAGTTCTTC.

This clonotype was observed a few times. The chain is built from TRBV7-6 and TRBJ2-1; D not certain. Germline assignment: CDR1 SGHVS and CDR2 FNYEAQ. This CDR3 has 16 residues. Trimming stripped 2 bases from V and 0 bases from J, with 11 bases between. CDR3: CASSLTAPSSYNEQFF. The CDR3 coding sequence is TGTGCCAGCAGCTTAACGGCGCCTAGCTCCTACAATGAGCAGTTCTTC.

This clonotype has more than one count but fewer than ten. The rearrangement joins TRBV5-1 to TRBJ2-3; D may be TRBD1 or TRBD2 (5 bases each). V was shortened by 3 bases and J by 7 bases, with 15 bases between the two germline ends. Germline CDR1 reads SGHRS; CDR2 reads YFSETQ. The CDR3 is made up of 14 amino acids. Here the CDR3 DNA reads TGCGCCAGCAGCTCCGGGACCGAGCCGAATACGCAGTATTTT. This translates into CASSSGTEPNTQYF.

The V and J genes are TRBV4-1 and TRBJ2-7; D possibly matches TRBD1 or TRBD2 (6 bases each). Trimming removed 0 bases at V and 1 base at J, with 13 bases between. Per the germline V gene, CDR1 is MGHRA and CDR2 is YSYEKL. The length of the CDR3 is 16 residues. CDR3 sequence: CASSQEYRGGSYEQYF. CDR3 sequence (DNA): TGCGCCAGCAGCCAAGAATATCGAGGGGGGTCCTACGAGCAGTACTTC.

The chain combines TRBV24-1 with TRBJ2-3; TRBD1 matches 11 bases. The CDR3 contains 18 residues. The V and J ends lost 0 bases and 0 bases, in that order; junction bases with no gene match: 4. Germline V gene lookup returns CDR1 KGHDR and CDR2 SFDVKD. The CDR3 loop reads CATSDLTGTGGSTDTQYF. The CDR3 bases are TGTGCCACCAGTGATTTGACTGGGACAGGGGGAAGCACAGATACGCAGTATTTT.

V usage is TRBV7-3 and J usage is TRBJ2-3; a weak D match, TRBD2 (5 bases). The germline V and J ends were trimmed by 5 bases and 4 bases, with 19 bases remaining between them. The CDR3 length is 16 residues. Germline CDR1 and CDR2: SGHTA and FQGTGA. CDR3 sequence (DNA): TGTGCCAGCAGCCCCCCCGGGCCGGAGGAGGCAGATACGCAGTATTTT. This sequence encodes CASSPPGPEEADTQYF.

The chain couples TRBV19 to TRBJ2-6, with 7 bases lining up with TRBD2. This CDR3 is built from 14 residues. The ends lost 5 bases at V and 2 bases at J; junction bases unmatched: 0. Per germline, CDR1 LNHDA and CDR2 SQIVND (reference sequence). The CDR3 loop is CASSRGAGANVLTF. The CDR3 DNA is TGTGCCAGTAGTCGGGGGGCTGGGGCCAACGTCCTGACTTTC.

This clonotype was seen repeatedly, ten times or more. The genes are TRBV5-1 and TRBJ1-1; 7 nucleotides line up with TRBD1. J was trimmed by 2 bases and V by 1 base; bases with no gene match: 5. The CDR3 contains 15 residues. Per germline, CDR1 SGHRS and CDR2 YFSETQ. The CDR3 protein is CASSLRQGVNTEAFF. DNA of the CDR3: TGCGCCAGCAGCTTGAGGCAGGGGGTAAACACTGAAGCTTTCTTT.

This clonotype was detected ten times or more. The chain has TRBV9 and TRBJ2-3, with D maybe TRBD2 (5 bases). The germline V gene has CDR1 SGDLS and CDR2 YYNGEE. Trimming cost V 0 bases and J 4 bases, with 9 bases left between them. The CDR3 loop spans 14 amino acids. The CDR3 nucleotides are TGTGCCAGCAGCGTAGACGCTAGCCCAGATACGCAGTATTTT. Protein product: CASSVDASPDTQYF.

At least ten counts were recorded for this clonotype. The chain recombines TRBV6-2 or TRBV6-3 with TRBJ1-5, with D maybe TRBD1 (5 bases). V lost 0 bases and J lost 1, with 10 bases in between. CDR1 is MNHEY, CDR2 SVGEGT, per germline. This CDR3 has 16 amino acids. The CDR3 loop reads CASSYSGAGSNQPQHF. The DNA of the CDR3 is TGTGCCAGCAGTTACTCAGGGGCAGGGAGCAATCAGCCCCAGCATTTT.

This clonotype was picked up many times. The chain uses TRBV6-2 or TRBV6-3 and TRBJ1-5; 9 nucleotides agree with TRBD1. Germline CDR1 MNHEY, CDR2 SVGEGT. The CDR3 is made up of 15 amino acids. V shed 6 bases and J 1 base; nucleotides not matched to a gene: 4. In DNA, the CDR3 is TGTGCCAGCAGGAGACAGGGGGGCAGCAATCAGCCCCAGCATTTT. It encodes CASRRQGGSNQPQHF.

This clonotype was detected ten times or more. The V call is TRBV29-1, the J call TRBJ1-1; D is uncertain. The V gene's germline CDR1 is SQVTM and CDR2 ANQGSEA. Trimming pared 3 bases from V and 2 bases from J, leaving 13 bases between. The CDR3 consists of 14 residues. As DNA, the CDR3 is TGCAGCGTTGATGAGGGTTCGCCCAACACTGAAGCTTTCTTT. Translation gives CSVDEGSPNTEAFF.

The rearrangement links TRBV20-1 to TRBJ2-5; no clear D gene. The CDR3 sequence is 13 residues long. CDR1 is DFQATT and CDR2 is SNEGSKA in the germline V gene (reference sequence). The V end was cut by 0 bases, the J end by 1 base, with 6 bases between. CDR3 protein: CSARERGQETQYF. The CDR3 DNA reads TGCAGTGCTAGAGAACGCGGCCAAGAGACCCAGTACTTC.

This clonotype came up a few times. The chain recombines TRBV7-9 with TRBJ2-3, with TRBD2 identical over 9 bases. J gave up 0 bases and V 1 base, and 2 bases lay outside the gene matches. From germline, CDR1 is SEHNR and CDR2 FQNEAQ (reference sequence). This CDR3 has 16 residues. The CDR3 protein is CASSLVTSGSTDTQYF. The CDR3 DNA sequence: TGTGCCAGCAGCTTAGTTACTAGCGGGAGCACAGATACGCAGTATTTT.